The rows below give T cell receptor beta chains drawn from one sample of a study of cytomegalovirus exposure and HLA in healthy donors. Clones were read by immunoSEQ multiplex PCR, and TCRdb kept only the in-frame ones, dropping some. The sample includes 140,000 to 150,000 clones, about 80% of them seen just once. The sequenced sample was PBMCs. Every receptor here comes from a man aged 35-49 years in good health and CMV-seronegative. Both conserved end residues are part of each CDR3. A D gene is named only where the DNA matches it firmly. For some rows the clone size is stated as once, few or many, or as a class when expanded; others skip it.

d_gene | j_gene | abundance | v_gene | CDR3aa | CDR3nt
. | TRBJ1-4 | . | TRBV6-5 | CASSSRGFIDEKLFF | TGTGCCAGCAGTAGCCGGGGTTTCATCGACGAAAAACTGTTTTTT
. | TRBJ2-1 | few | TRBV7-2 | CASSFRDTFF | TGTGCCAGCAGCTTTCGGGACACTTTCTTC
TRBD1 | TRBJ1-2 | . | TRBV5-1 | CASSSSGTEFYGYTF | TGCGCCAGCAGCTCCTCCGGGACAGAATTCTATGGCTACACCTTC
TRBD2 | TRBJ2-1 | once | TRBV11-3 | CASSSLTSADEQFF | TGTGCCAGCAGCTCTTTGACTAGCGCGGATGAGCAGTTCTTC
. | TRBJ2-5 | . | TRBV25-1 | CASSESGIQETQYF | TGTGCCAGCAGTGAATCGGGGATCCAAGAGACCCAGTACTTC
TRBD1 | TRBJ1-5 | . | TRBV19 | CASGDRRSNQPQHF | TGTGCCAGCGGGGACAGGAGATCTAATCAGCCCCAGCATTTT
. | TRBJ2-3 | few | TRBV2 | CASFRDWLDTQYF | TGTGCCAGCTTCAGGGATTGGCTAGATACGCAGTATTTT
TRBD1 | TRBJ2-7 | . | TRBV10-3 | CAISDSRGQGNEQYF | TGTGCCATCAGTGACTCCAGGGGACAGGGCAACGAGCAGTACTTC
. | TRBJ1-6 | once | TRBV5-1 | CASKEGSYNSPLHF | TGCGCCAGCAAGGAGGGCTCCTATAATTCACCCCTCCACTTT
TRBD2 | TRBJ2-2 | . | TRBV6-5 | CASSPSGGAPGELFF | TGTGCCAGCAGCCCTAGCGGGGGGGCACCCGGGGAGCTGTTTTTT
TRBD2 | TRBJ2-1 | . | TRBV30 | CAWRPLGSSGQFF | TGTGCCTGGAGGCCGCTGGGGTCTAGCGGGCAGTTCTTC
. | TRBJ2-4 | . | TRBV19 | CASSIGSLGAKNIQYF | TGTGCCAGTAGTATAGGATCCCTAGGAGCCAAAAACATTCAGTACTTC
. | TRBJ1-2 | . | TRBV7-2 | CASSLDRANYGYTF | TGTGCCAGCAGCTTAGATCGGGCTAACTATGGCTACACCTTC
. | TRBJ2-7 | . | TRBV11-2 | CASSLRGAVTYEQYF | TGTGCCAGCAGCCTTCGGGGGGCGGTAACGTACGAGCAGTACTTC
. | TRBJ2-7 | . | TRBV7-2 | CASGHRGPYEQYF | TGTGCCAGCGGACATAGGGGCCCCTACGAGCAGTACTTC
TRBD2 | TRBJ2-7 | . | TRBV5-1 | CASRRGTDGSSYEQYF | TGCGCCAGCAGGCGGGGGACGGATGGGAGTTCCTACGAGCAGTACTTC
. | TRBJ1-1 | . | TRBV5-1 | CASSHQGNTEAFF | TGCGCCAGCAGTCACCAGGGGAACACTGAAGCTTTCTTT
. | TRBJ2-1 | . | TRBV19 | CASRGGGGDEQFF | TGTGCCAGTAGGGGTGGAGGGGGGGATGAGCAGTTCTTC
TRBD1 | TRBJ1-1 | . | TRBV6-5 | CASSPQGGNTEAFF | TGTGCCAGCAGCCCACAGGGGGGGAACACTGAAGCTTTCTTT
TRBD1 | TRBJ2-5 | few | TRBV19 | CASGETGRQETQYF | TGTGCCAGTGGTGAGACAGGGCGTCAAGAGACCCAGTACTTC
. | TRBJ1-6 | . | TRBV2 | CASSEAGGSNNSPLHF | TGTGCCAGCAGTGAAGCAGGGGGTTCGAATAATTCACCCCTCCACTTT
TRBD2 | TRBJ2-5 | . | TRBV7-2 | CASSPILAGGGETQYF | TGTGCCAGCAGCCCCATACTAGCGGGGGGTGGAGAGACCCAGTACTTC
. | TRBJ2-3 | . | TRBV19 | CASRTQMSADTQYF | TGTGCCAGTAGGACTCAGATGAGCGCAGATACGCAGTATTTT
TRBD1 | TRBJ1-2 | once | TRBV6-5 | CASRRQQGTNYGYTF | TGTGCCAGCAGACGACAACAGGGGACAAACTATGGCTACACCTTC
. | TRBJ1-6 | . | TRBV28 | CASSLAPPGGSPLHF | TGTGCCAGCAGTTTAGCTCCACCGGGGGGTTCACCCCTCCACTTT
. | TRBJ2-7 | once | TRBV29-1 | CSVEDHWRGYEQYF | TGCAGCGTTGAAGATCATTGGCGGGGATACGAGCAGTACTTC
. | TRBJ1-5 | . | TRBV19 | CASSTRTRGPGHNLYQPQHF | TGTGCCAGTAGTACCCGAACTCGAGGACCGGGACACAATCTCTATCAGCCCCAGCATTTT
TRBD2 | TRBJ2-3 | once | TRBV7-8 | CASSVGLAGGDTQYF | TGTGCCAGCAGCGTGGGACTAGCGGGGGGCGATACGCAGTATTTT
. | TRBJ1-2 | . | TRBV28 | CASSLRRVDGYTF | TGTGCCAGCAGTTTACGGCGGGTTGATGGCTACACCTTC
. | TRBJ2-3 | . | TRBV6-5 | CASRESRSLADTQYF | TGTGCCAGCAGGGAATCTAGGTCATTGGCAGATACGCAGTATTTT
. | TRBJ2-2 | . | TRBV25-1 | CASGQGSGELFF | TGTGCCAGCGGCCAGGGGAGCGGGGAGCTGTTTTTT
. | TRBJ2-7 | once | TRBV5-8 | CASSPGTGLTAREQYF | TGTGCCAGCAGCCCAGGAACAGGTTTAACCGCGCGGGAGCAGTACTTC
TRBD1 | TRBJ2-1 | . | TRBV11-2 | CASSAPGTGNNEQFF | TGTGCCAGCAGCGCCCCCGGGACAGGAAACAATGAGCAGTTCTTC
TRBD2 | TRBJ2-7 | . | TRBV7-2 | CASSFGGGSYEQYF | TGTGCCAGCAGCTTTGGCGGGGGATCCTACGAGCAGTACTTC
. | TRBJ1-2 | . | TRBV7-2 | CASSLRVNGYTF | TGTGCCAGCAGCTTACGGGTCAATGGCTACACCTTC
TRBD2 | TRBJ2-3 | . | TRBV12-5 | CASGLVGGGTDTQYF | TGTGCTAGTGGTTTGGTCGGGGGGGGCACAGATACGCAGTATTTT
TRBD2 | TRBJ2-2 | . | TRBV13 | CASSSGLADTGELFF | TGTGCCAGCAGCTCGGGACTAGCAGACACCGGGGAGCTGTTTTTT
. | TRBJ1-2 | . | TRBV6-1 | CASSEDGANYGYTF | TGTGCCAGCAGTGAGGACGGGGCTAACTATGGCTACACCTTC
TRBD1 | TRBJ1-1 | few | TRBV6-1 | CASSKGQGAYHTEAFF | TGTGCCAGCAGTAAAGGACAGGGGGCATATCACACTGAAGCTTTCTTT
TRBD2 | TRBJ2-5 | . | TRBV25-1 | CASSELSGGSAETQYF | TGTGCCAGCAGTGAATTATCGGGGGGGAGCGCGGAGACCCAGTACTTC
. | TRBJ2-1 | . | TRBV27 | CASSIIQGGEQFF | TGTGCCAGCAGTATAATCCAGGGTGGTGAGCAGTTCTTC
. | TRBJ1-4 | . | TRBV27 | CASSLGEGEKLFF | TGTGCCAGCAGTCTCGGGGAGGGTGAAAAACTGTTTTTT
. | TRBJ2-7 | . | TRBV19 | CASRTPPSEQYF | TGTGCCAGTAGAACTCCACCTTCGGAGCAGTACTTC
. | TRBJ2-1 | once | TRBV7-2 | CASSSRLGLNNEQFF | TGTGCCAGCAGCTCCAGACTAGGCCTGAACAATGAGCAGTTCTTC
TRBD1 | TRBJ1-5 | . | TRBV28 | CASSLQGVGNQPQHF | TGTGCCAGCAGTTTACAGGGGGTCGGCAATCAGCCCCAGCATTTT
TRBD2 | TRBJ2-3 | . | TRBV7-6 | CASSNLGLAGTDTQYF | TGTGCCAGCAGCAACCTGGGACTAGCGGGCACAGATACGCAGTATTTT
. | TRBJ2-7 | . | TRBV2 | CASSPQLTYEQYF | TGTGCCAGCAGTCCACAGCTGACCTACGAGCAGTACTTC
TRBD1 | TRBJ2-7 | once | TRBV2 | CASSVRRTGTTYGQYF | TGTGCCAGCAGTGTACGGAGGACAGGTACCACCTACGGGCAGTACTTC
. | TRBJ1-6 | . | TRBV10-2 | CASSERTAYNSPLHF | TGCGCCAGCAGTGAAAGGACAGCGTACAATTCACCCCTCCACTTT
. | TRBJ2-7 | . | TRBV19 | CASSPLPAGLSSYEQYF | TGTGCCAGTAGTCCACTCCCGGCAGGCCTAAGCTCCTACGAGCAGTACTTC
. | TRBJ2-3 | few | TRBV19 | CASSILGLGDTQYF | TGTGCCAGTAGTATACTCGGGTTGGGAGATACGCAGTATTTT
. | TRBJ2-3 | . | TRBV6-5 | CASSYNPPGDTQYF | TGTGCCAGCAGTTACAATCCTCCCGGAGATACGCAGTATTTT
TRBD2 | TRBJ2-1 | . | TRBV5-1 | CASRLSGGGYNEQFF | TGCGCCAGCAGACTTTCTGGCGGGGGTTACAATGAGCAGTTCTTC
TRBD1 | TRBJ1-1 | . | TRBV6-1 | CASSGRTGAEAFF | TGTGCCAGCAGTGGACGGACAGGGGCTGAAGCTTTCTTT
TRBD2 | TRBJ2-5 | . | TRBV9 | CASSDRTSGAETQYF | TGTGCCAGCAGCGACCGGACTAGCGGAGCTGAGACCCAGTACTTC
. | TRBJ2-1 | . | TRBV5-8 | CASSLGRSITRDEQFF | TGTGCCAGCAGCTTGGGAAGGTCTATTACGAGGGATGAGCAGTTCTTC
TRBD1 | TRBJ2-7 | . | TRBV9 | CASSVQGDRGHEQYF | TGTGCCAGCAGCGTACAGGGGGACAGGGGGCACGAGCAGTACTTC
TRBD2 | TRBJ2-5 | . | TRBV5-1 | CASSVSGGGQETQYF | TGCGCCAGCAGCGTAAGCGGGGGGGGACAAGAGACCCAGTACTTC
TRBD1 | TRBJ1-1 | . | TRBV7-9 | CASSLQGVPMNTEAFF | TGTGCCAGCAGCTTACAGGGGGTCCCCATGAACACTGAAGCTTTCTTT
. | TRBJ2-7 | . | TRBV9 | CASSVGPTAYEQYF | TGTGCCAGCAGCGTAGGACCCACAGCTTACGAGCAGTACTTC